These 23 T cell receptor beta chains came from one sample sequenced in a study of T cell clusters in autoimmune cytopenias (dated by TCRdb to about 2019). TRB amplification used roughly 270 ng of peripheral blood genomic DNA, 30,000 to 40,000 genome equivalents, per sample. The instrument was an Illumina MiSeq. Multiplex PCR with a touch-down protocol amplified TRB rearrangements, with the TRB-A and TRB-B primer pools combined in a single tube. The reads underwent TCRdb reprocessing, giving one record for each CDR3 protein sequence and no DNA. The sample's own table lists approximately 11,000 distinct CDR3 sequences. Jointly, the top ten make up about 33% of the sample. This sample also appeared in a second study, on T cell repertoires in aging, cancer and after chemotherapy.

Sequencing was carried out using peripheral blood. These receptors all come from a human donor in good health.

The chain recombines TRBV18 with TRBJ2-4. The CDR3 runs to 16 residues. The germline CDR1 and CDR2 sequences are KGHSH and LQKENI. The CDR3 reads CASSPARGGMENIQYF.

This chain uses TRBV4-2 with TRBJ2-3. The CDR3 spans 14 residues. Germline V gene data show CDR1 as LGHNA and CDR2 as YNFKEQ. The CDR3 reads CARGSSSIGDTQYF.

This chain links TRBV5-1 with TRBJ2-4; lacking DNA, the TRBD1 call made by TCRdb goes unchecked. This CDR3 is 14 amino acids long. Germline V gene data show CDR1 as SGHRS and CDR2 as YFSETQ. CDR3 sequence reads: CASSPGTYQSIQYF.

The chain uses TRBV15 and TRBJ1-2; TCRdb picks TRBD1, but there is no DNA to check that call. Germline CDR1 is LNHNV and CDR2 is YYDKDF (reference sequence). The CDR3 consists of 15 residues. The CDR3 is CATSRSDRDSYGYTF.

The gene calls are TRBV10-1 and TRBJ2-2; TCRdb outputs TRBD2, but without DNA this stays unchecked. From germline, CDR1 is WNHNN and CDR2 SYGVQD (reference sequence). This CDR3 spans 18 amino acids. CDR3 amino acids: CASSDGRWTGGRTGELFF.

The V call is TRBV5-4, the J call TRBJ2-1; the TCRdb call, TRBD2, lacks DNA for checking. In germline, CDR1 is SGHNT, CDR2 YYREEE (reference sequence). The CDR3 has 15 residues. CDR3 loop: CASSPAGSSYNEQFF. Using reference TRBV5-4 and TRBJ2-1 for the parts outside the CDR3, the full variable domain is ETGVTQSPTHLIKTRGQQVTLRCSSQSGHNTVSWYQQALGQGPQFIFQYYREEENGRGNFPPRFSGLQFPNYSSELNVNALELDDSALYLCASSPAGSSYNEQFFGPGTRLTVL.

J is TRBJ2-5 and V is TRBV10-3; the TRBD2 assignment by TCRdb is unverifiable without DNA. The CDR3 length is 14 residues. Germline V gene lookup returns CDR1 ENHRY and CDR2 SYGVKD. The CDR3 here is CATGLAGSQETQYF.

The chain is built from TRBV6-6 and TRBJ2-7. Germline CDR1 reads MNHNY; CDR2 reads SVGAGI (reference sequence). The CDR3 is 11 amino acids. The CDR3 sequence is CASSSNYEQYF.

V is TRBV24-1 and J is TRBJ2-3; TCRdb's D gene call, TRBD2, goes unchecked for lack of DNA. The CDR3 runs 18 residues. Germline V CDR1 and CDR2: KGHDR, SFDVKD. CDR3 amino acids: CATSDFGGLAGVTDTQYF.

The rearrangement uses TRBV5-5 and TRBJ2-2; lacking DNA, the TRBD2 call made by TCRdb goes unchecked. CDR1 and CDR2 (germline): SGHKS, YYEKEE (reference sequence). This CDR3 is built from 16 residues. The CDR3 is CASSLGLAVNTGELFF.

The chain links TRBV27 to TRBJ1-4; absent DNA, TCRdb's TRBD1 call cannot be checked. Germline V gene lookup returns CDR1 MNHEY and CDR2 SMNVEV (reference sequence). CDR3 size: 13 residues. The CDR3 loop is CASSGPLNEKLFF.

The V call is TRBV11-2, the J call TRBJ2-1; absent DNA, TCRdb's TRBD2 call cannot be checked. Germline assignment: CDR1 SGHAT and CDR2 FQNNGV. The CDR3 length is 15 residues. The CDR3 protein is CASSSFIGMLDEQFF.

The chain is built from TRBV19 and TRBJ2-3; TCRdb's D call, TRBD1, is unchecked because there is no DNA. The CDR3 extends over 14 amino acids. Germline loops: CDR1 LNHDA, CDR2 SQIVND (reference sequence). The CDR3 spells CASSIRGDPDTQYF. The entire variable domain, with the rest obtained from reference TRBV19 and TRBJ2-3, is as follows: DGGITQSPKYLFRKEGQNVTLSCEQNLNHDAMYWYRQDPGQGLRLIYYSQIVNDFQKGDIAEGYSVSREKKESFPLTVTSAQKNPTAFYLCASSIRGDPDTQYFGPGTRLTVL.

This chain links TRBV11-2 with TRBJ2-7; TCRdb proposes TRBD2, but this gene call is untestable without DNA. The CDR3 extends over 14 amino acids. Germline V gene sequence: CDR1 SGHAT, CDR2 FQNNGV. CDR3 protein: CASSPGLAGYEQYF.

The gene calls are TRBV6-4 and TRBJ2-3; checking the TCRdb D call of TRBD2 is not possible without DNA. Germline CDR1 is MRHNA and CDR2 is SNTAGT. CDR3 length: 15 amino acids. This CDR3 is CASSDSADSTDTQYF.

This chain connects TRBV27 to TRBJ1-4. This CDR3 comprises 16 residues. CDR1 and CDR2 from the germline V gene are MNHEY and SMNVEV (reference sequence). CDR3 in amino acids: CASSLFVVQQVEKLFF. Variable domain in full (rest from reference TRBV27 and TRBJ1-4): EAQVTQNPRYLITVTGKKLTVTCSQNMNHEYMSWYRQDPGLGLRQIYYSMNVEVTDKGDVPEGYKVSRKEKRNFPLILESPSPNQTSLYFCASSLFVVQQVEKLFFGSGTQLSVL.

V usage is TRBV5-6 and J usage is TRBJ2-1; checking the TCRdb D call of TRBD2 is not possible without DNA. This CDR3 has 15 amino acids. CDR1 and CDR2 from the germline V gene are SGHDT and YYEEEE. The CDR3: CASSFLAGSYNEQFF.

This chain connects TRBV18 to TRBJ1-3. This CDR3 has 14 residues. Looked up from germline, CDR1 is KGHSH and CDR2 is LQKENI. The CDR3 protein is CASSPTAEKNTIYF.

Measured by frequency, this clonotype is medium-sized. The V call is TRBV29-1, the J call TRBJ2-5; the D call of TRBD1 rests on TCRdb alone, since no DNA is present to check it. The CDR3 is 12 residues long. CDR1 is SQVTM and CDR2 is ANQGSEA in the germline V gene. CDR3 sequence reads: CSARQAQETQYF.

This clonotype counts as medium-sized by frequency. The genes are TRBV29-1 and TRBJ2-5; the D gene TCRdb calls, TRBD1, cannot be checked with no DNA. This CDR3 region has 14 residues. CDR1 and CDR2 from the germline V gene are SQVTM and ANQGSEA. The CDR3: CSVEGGGGRETQYF.

This chain connects TRBV12-3 or TRBV12-4 to TRBJ2-7; TCRdb's D call, TRBD2, is unchecked because there is no DNA. The CDR3 spans 15 residues. CDR3 amino acids: CASSSSSGSGYEQYF.

The V and J genes are TRBV15 and TRBJ2-7; TCRdb's D call of TRBD1 is untestable without DNA. Germline V gene data show CDR1 as LNHNV and CDR2 as YYDKDF (reference sequence). This CDR3 is 13 amino acids long. CDR3 loop: CATSKQVRHEQYF. Drawing the rest from reference TRBV15 and TRBJ2-7, the complete variable domain is DAMVIQNPRYQVTQFGKPVTLSCSQTLNHNVMYWYQQKSSQAPKLLFHYYDKDFNNEADTPDNFQSRRPNTSFCFLDIRSPGLGDTAMYLCATSKQVRHEQYFGPGTRLTVT.

This chain joins TRBV18 and TRBJ2-2; TCRdb's D call of TRBD1 is untestable without DNA. This CDR3 comprises 16 residues. The germline V gene has CDR1 KGHSH and CDR2 LQKENI. The CDR3 reads CASSSPQGARAGELFF.